Listed below are T cell receptor beta chains from one sample, sequenced in a study of blood T cells in healthy people across ages. TCRdb re-derived calls from the 5' RACE reads in MiXCR, one entry per CDR3 protein. This sample yields some 1.7 million distinct CDR3 sequences, of which 28% are seen a single time; roughly 8% belongs to the top ten. Source material: blood. The source is a woman aged 25 to 45 in good health. Both conserved end residues are part of each CDR3. A D gene is named only where the DNA matches it firmly. The size entry is marked missing in some rows and otherwise reads once, few, many or a size class.

TRBV5-6	.	.	TRBJ2-7	TGTGCCAGCAGCTTTCAGACAACCTACGAGCAGTACTTC	CASSFQTTYEQYF
TRBV3-1	.	few	TRBJ1-1	TGTGCCAGTCAGAGGGGTGGAACTGAAGCTTTCTTT	CASQRGGTEAFF
TRBV6-6	.	.	TRBJ2-7	TGTGCCAGCGCAGACCCTCCAGGACAGAGTGGCTACGAGCAGTACTTC	CASADPPGQSGYEQYF
TRBV15	.	few	TRBJ1-2	TGTGCCACCAGCAGAGATAATGAGGCAGGGGCCTATGGCTACACCTTC	CATSRDNEAGAYGYTF
TRBV12-3/TRBV12-4	.	.	TRBJ2-3	TGTGCCAGCAGCACCGAGTCTCAATCAGATACGCAGTATTTT	CASSTESQSDTQYF
TRBV7-3	.	.	TRBJ2-3	TGTGCCAGCAGCCCCGAGTGGGGGCGCAGCACAGATACGCAGTATTTT	CASSPEWGRSTDTQYF
TRBV11-2	.	few	TRBJ2-7	TGTGCCAGCAGATTGGGGGGGGCGCTCTACGAGCAGTACTTC	CASRLGGALYEQYF
TRBV20-1	.	.	TRBJ2-5	TGCAGTGCTAGTGAGGCTAGTCCCTTCCAAGAGACCCAGTACTTC	CSASEASPFQETQYF
TRBV12-5	TRBD1	few	TRBJ2-1	TGTGCTAGTGGACGCTGGACAGGGGAATATGTTGAGCAGTTCTTC	CASGRWTGEYVEQFF
TRBV28	.	.	TRBJ2-6	TGTGCCAGCACCGCTTCGTTAGGGGGGGCTGGGGCCAACGTCCTGACTTTC	CASTASLGGAGANVLTF
TRBV10-3	.	few	TRBJ1-2	TGTGCCATCAGTACACAGGTTATCAACTATGGCTACACCTTC	CAISTQVINYGYTF
TRBV20-1	TRBD2	.	TRBJ2-3	TGCAGTGCTAGCGGGGGGTTGGATACGCAGTATTTT	CSASGGLDTQYF
TRBV7-2	.	.	TRBJ2-6	TGTGCCAGCAGCAGGGCCGTAGAGGTAGCCTTCTCTGGGGCCGACGTCCTGACTTTC	CASSRAVEVAFSGADVLTF
TRBV12-3/TRBV12-4	TRBD2	few	TRBJ2-7	TGTGCCAGCAGTTACTTCGGGCGGGAGAAAGACGAGCAGTACTTC	CASSYFGREKDEQYF
TRBV10-3	.	few	TRBJ1-1	TGTGCCATCAGTGAGGTTATGAACACTGAAGCTTTCTTT	CAISEVMNTEAFF
TRBV20-1	.	many	TRBJ2-1	TGCAGTGCTAGCCATAAAAGGGCTTACAATGAGCAGTTCTTC	CSASHKRAYNEQFF
TRBV29-1	TRBD2	many	TRBJ2-5	TGCAGCGTTGATTCCGGGAGGGAAGAGACCCAGTACTTC	CSVDSGREETQYF
TRBV5-5	TRBD1	.	TRBJ1-6	TGTGCCAGTAGACGAACAGGGGGCGAATTGTTTTCACCCCTCCACTTT	CASRRTGGELFSPLHF
TRBV18	.	.	TRBJ2-5	TGTGCCAGCTCACCGTTGGAGTTCCAAGAGACCCAGTACTTC	CASSPLEFQETQYF
TRBV29-1	.	few	TRBJ1-5	TGCAGCGTTATACAGAATAGCAATCAGCCCCAGCATTTT	CSVIQNSNQPQHF
TRBV20-1	TRBD2	.	TRBJ2-1	TGCAGCCCTAGGTCAGGACTAGCGGGAGATGGGCAGTTCTTC	CSPRSGLAGDGQFF
TRBV10-3	.	few	TRBJ2-6	TGTGCCATCAGCCCGGCAGGGGCTGGGGCCAACGTCCTGACTTTC	CAISPAGAGANVLTF
TRBV20-1	.	.	TRBJ1-3	TGCAGTGCTAGGTCCGACGGAGGAAACACCATATATTTT	CSARSDGGNTIYF
TRBV29-1	.	.	TRBJ1-4	TGCAGCGTTGCCACAGACACAACTAATAAAAAACTGTTTTTT	CSVATDTTNKKLFF
TRBV7-9	.	few	TRBJ2-5	TGTGCCAGCATGACTCATAAAGAGACCCAGTACTTC	CASMTHKETQYF
TRBV7-6	.	many	TRBJ1-4	TGTGCCAGCAGTTTGGTCGGCAATGAAAAACTGTTTTTT	CASSLVGNEKLFF
TRBV12-3/TRBV12-4	.	few	TRBJ2-7	TGTGCCGGCAGCTTAAGCGGGACAGCCACTAACGAGCAGTACTTC	CAGSLSGTATNEQYF
TRBV20-1	.	few	TRBJ2-5	TGCAGTGCTAGAGATCCTGTGGTTTCGGAGACCCAGTACTTC	CSARDPVVSETQYF
TRBV2	TRBD1	.	TRBJ1-5	TGTGCCAGCAGTGCCCCGGGACAGGTGTACAATCAGCCCCAGCATTTT	CASSAPGQVYNQPQHF
TRBV4-1	.	few	TRBJ1-4	TGCGCCAGCAGCCAGGGGGCTCGGGAAAAACTGTTTTTT	CASSQGAREKLFF
TRBV6-6	TRBD2	many	TRBJ2-7	TGTGCCAGCCGGGGGGGAGGACAGTCCTACGAGCAGTACTTC	CASRGGGQSYEQYF
TRBV6-5	TRBD1	many	TRBJ2-1	TGTGCCAGCAGTTACTCAACGACAGGGAACAATGAGCAGTTCTTC	CASSYSTTGNNEQFF
TRBV29-1	TRBD1	once	TRBJ2-1	TGCATCGTCACAGGGGGGACTGGGAATGATCAGTTCTTC	CIVTGGTGNDQFF
TRBV20-1	.	many	TRBJ1-2	TGCAGTGCTAGGGGCCAGGAGGCCCTATATGGCTACACCTTC	CSARGQEALYGYTF
TRBV7-2	TRBD1	.	TRBJ2-7	TGTGCCAGCAGCCCCCGCGCGAACTTCCGGGACAGGGGGAACGAGCAGTACTTC	CASSPRANFRDRGNEQYF
TRBV12-3/TRBV12-4	.	many	TRBJ2-5	TGTGCCAGCAGTGAGGATCTCGGGGAGACCCAGTACTTC	CASSEDLGETQYF
TRBV3-1	.	.	TRBJ1-5	TGTGCCAGCAGCCAAAGCCCACCCCTAAATCAGCCCCAGCATTTT	CASSQSPPLNQPQHF
TRBV20-1	TRBD2	few	TRBJ2-1	TGCAGTGCTAGAGTTACTAGCGGGGATTATAACTACAATGAGCAGTTCTTC	CSARVTSGDYNYNEQFF
TRBV12-3/TRBV12-4	TRBD1	few	TRBJ2-1	TGTGCCAGCAGCCACAGGGGGACGGGGAATGAGCAGTTCTTC	CASSHRGTGNEQFF
TRBV9	.	few	TRBJ2-3	TGTGCCAGCAGCGTTCAGGCTAGCGGCACAGATACGCAGTATTTT	CASSVQASGTDTQYF
TRBV29-1	TRBD1	many	TRBJ1-2	TGCAGCGTTGCGGATGGGACAGACTATGGCTACACCTTC	CSVADGTDYGYTF
TRBV4-1	.	few	TRBJ2-5	TGCGCCAGCAGCCAAGTATCTCCAAAAGAGACCCAGTACTTC	CASSQVSPKETQYF
TRBV14	.	.	TRBJ2-3	TGTGCCAGCAGCCAAGATTCGCGTTATACGCAGTATTTT	CASSQDSRYTQYF
TRBV20-1	.	many	TRBJ2-7	TGCAGTGCTCGTTCGGGGACTTTCTACGAGCAGTACTTC	CSARSGTFYEQYF
TRBV7-2	.	few	TRBJ2-7	TGTGCCAGCAGCTCGGACCTAGAGGACAATGAGCAGTACTTC	CASSSDLEDNEQYF
TRBV12-3/TRBV12-4	.	many	TRBJ1-2	TGTGCCAGCAGTTTCTCGGCTAACTATGGCTACACCTTC	CASSFSANYGYTF
TRBV7-2	TRBD2	many	TRBJ2-7	TGTGCCAGCAGCTTAACGGGAGGAATAGGCTACGAGCAGTACTTC	CASSLTGGIGYEQYF
TRBV5-1	.	few	TRBJ2-3	TGCGCCAGCAGGGCCGGGACTTCAGATACGCAGTATTTT	CASRAGTSDTQYF
TRBV20-1	TRBD2	few	TRBJ2-2	TGCAGTGCCCCGGCGGGGGATTGGTCCGGGGAGCTGTTTTTT	CSAPAGDWSGELFF
TRBV6-6	TRBD2	few	TRBJ2-5	TGTGCCAGCAGCCCCGTAGGAGCGGGGGGGTACAATGAGCAGTACTTC	CASSPVGAGGYNEQYF
TRBV5-1	.	.	TRBJ2-7	TGCGCCAGCAGCTTGGCGGCAGGGAGCTCCAACGAGCAGTACTTC	CASSLAAGSSNEQYF
TRBV12-3/TRBV12-4	TRBD2	few	TRBJ2-7	TGTGCCAGCAGTTCCACTAGCGGGGGCCTCTCCTACGAGCAGTACTTC	CASSSTSGGLSYEQYF
TRBV20-1	TRBD2	few	TRBJ2-3	TGCAGTGCTAATCCCCCGGGGGGGCCAGATACGCAGTATTTT	CSANPPGGPDTQYF